Listed below are T cell receptor beta chains from one sample, sequenced in a study of T cell repertoires in cytomegalovirus infection. Using its own MiXCR run on the reads, TCRdb lists one record per CDR3 protein. The sample shows about 320,000 distinct CDR3 sequences, around 9.5% of them seen only once. The sequencing sample was made of PBMCs. The receptor set was obtained from a human donor in good health (CMV status not recorded). Some clones in this sample may be carry-over from other donors' samples. CDR3s include the opening cysteine and the closing phenylalanine or tryptophan. The order of the fields is clone size, D gene, J gene, V gene, CDR3 protein, CDR3 DNA. The D gene is left open where the match is weak. The size field is filled for only some rows; it gives once, few, many or a size class.

size: NA; D: TRBD2; J: TRBJ2-7; V: TRBV18; CDR3: CASSPGLAGTQGEQYF; DNA: TGTGCCAGCTCACCGGGACTAGCGGGGACCCAGGGGGAGCAGTACTTC
size: many; D: NA; J: TRBJ2-1; V: TRBV7-2; CDR3: CASRLLGEQFF; DNA: TGTGCCAGCCGCCTACTCGGGGAGCAGTTCTTC
size: NA; D: NA; J: TRBJ1-1; V: TRBV19; CDR3: CASGERNTEAFF; DNA: TGTGCCAGCGGGGAGAGGAACACTGAAGCTTTCTTT
size: NA; D: NA; J: TRBJ2-4; V: TRBV7-6; CDR3: CASSFHPILAKNIQYF; DNA: TGTGCCAGCAGCTTCCACCCAATTCTAGCCAAAAACATTCAGTACTTC
size: NA; D: NA; J: TRBJ2-1; V: TRBV7-2; CDR3: CASSLAQRGAPTGNEQFF; DNA: TGTGCCAGCAGCTTAGCCCAAAGGGGGGCCCCCACCGGGAATGAGCAGTTCTTC
size: few; D: NA; J: TRBJ2-1; V: TRBV27; CDR3: CASSLSPGGNNEQFF; DNA: TGTGCCAGCAGTTTATCTCCGGGGGGCAACAATGAGCAGTTCTTC
size: many; D: TRBD2; J: TRBJ2-1; V: TRBV11-1; CDR3: CASSFLLAGTNEQFF; DNA: TGTGCCAGCAGCTTTTTGCTAGCGGGGACCAATGAGCAGTTCTTC
size: many; D: TRBD2; J: TRBJ2-7; V: TRBV28; CDR3: CASSSLAGPSYEQYF; DNA: TGTGCCAGCAGTAGCCTAGCGGGTCCGTCTTACGAGCAGTACTTC
size: many; D: TRBD2; J: TRBJ2-7; V: TRBV7-2; CDR3: CASSFTGGTYEQYF; DNA: TGTGCCAGCAGCTTTACGGGAGGGACCTACGAGCAGTACTTC
size: NA; D: TRBD2; J: TRBJ2-1; V: TRBV12-5; CDR3: CASVGGLAGRDEQFF; DNA: TGTGCTAGTGTTGGGGGACTAGCGGGAAGGGATGAGCAGTTCTTC
size: few; D: NA; J: TRBJ2-3; V: TRBV12-3/TRBV12-4; CDR3: CASSFSGYTDTQYF; DNA: TGTGCCAGCAGTTTCAGCGGGTACACAGATACGCAGTATTTT
size: many; D: NA; J: TRBJ1-5; V: TRBV4-3; CDR3: CASSQEALENQPQHF; DNA: TGCGCCAGCAGCCAAGAGGCGTTGGAGAATCAGCCCCAGCATTTT
size: NA; D: TRBD2; J: TRBJ2-7; V: TRBV28; CDR3: CASSLFGGSRYEQYF; DNA: TGTGCCAGCAGTTTATTTGGCGGGAGCCGATACGAGCAGTACTTC
size: NA; D: TRBD1; J: TRBJ1-5; V: TRBV12-3/TRBV12-4; CDR3: CASSGQAGPQHF; DNA: TGTGCCAGCAGTGGACAGGCTGGGCCCCAGCATTTT
size: NA; D: NA; J: TRBJ2-7; V: TRBV28; CDR3: CASSLQYSAEQYF; DNA: TGTGCCAGCAGTTTGCAGTACTCGGCCGAGCAGTACTTC
size: few; D: TRBD1; J: TRBJ2-7; V: TRBV15; CDR3: CATSSTGTGAYEQYF; DNA: TGTGCCACCAGCTCTACCGGGACAGGTGCTTACGAGCAGTACTTC
size: NA; D: TRBD1; J: TRBJ2-7; V: TRBV20-1; CDR3: CSARDGDSVGLEQYF; DNA: TGCAGTGCTAGAGATGGGGACAGTGTAGGGTTGGAGCAGTACTTC
size: NA; D: NA; J: TRBJ2-2; V: TRBV19; CDR3: CASTLDRLNTGELFF; DNA: TGTGCCAGTACCCTTGACAGACTGAACACCGGGGAGCTGTTTTTT
size: many; D: TRBD2; J: TRBJ2-3; V: TRBV7-8; CDR3: CASSLTTSGSGHTQYF; DNA: TGTGCCAGCAGCTTAACGACTAGCGGGAGTGGTCATACGCAGTATTTT
size: few; D: NA; J: TRBJ1-1; V: TRBV2; CDR3: CASTDPVTEAFF; DNA: TGTGCCAGCACGGACCCCGTCACTGAAGCTTTCTTT
size: few; D: NA; J: TRBJ1-2; V: TRBV12-3/TRBV12-4; CDR3: CASSFLRHGYTF; DNA: TGTGCCAGCAGTTTCCTTCGCCATGGCTACACCTTC
size: NA; D: TRBD1; J: TRBJ2-7; V: TRBV27; CDR3: CASSLGQGLEQYF; DNA: TGTGCCAGCAGTTTAGGACAGGGACTCGAGCAGTACTTC
size: few; D: TRBD1; J: TRBJ2-2; V: TRBV29-1; CDR3: CSVSGDRVAGELFF; DNA: TGCAGCGTCTCCGGGGACAGGGTAGCCGGGGAGCTGTTTTTT
size: once; D: NA; J: TRBJ1-5; V: TRBV24-1; CDR3: CAPWGGRELGNQPQHF; DNA: TGTGCCCCATGGGGGGGCAGGGAGCTCGGTAATCAGCCCCAGCATTTT
size: NA; D: NA; J: TRBJ2-3; V: TRBV7-6; CDR3: CASSSNPIAGQYF; DNA: TGTGCCAGCAGCTCAAACCCCATTGCGGGGCAGTATTTT
size: NA; D: NA; J: TRBJ1-1; V: TRBV12-3/TRBV12-4; CDR3: CASSSPGTRNTEAFF; DNA: TGTGCCAGCAGTTCCCCCGGGACAAGGAACACTGAAGCTTTCTTT
size: NA; D: NA; J: TRBJ1-2; V: TRBV4-1; CDR3: CASSQGGTPFGYTF; DNA: TGCGCCAGCAGCCAAGGCGGCACTCCATTTGGCTACACCTTC
size: many; D: TRBD2; J: TRBJ2-1; V: TRBV7-2; CDR3: CASSPQGLAGLYEQFF; DNA: TGTGCCAGCAGCCCCCAGGGACTAGCGGGGCTGTATGAGCAGTTCTTC
size: many; D: NA; J: TRBJ2-7; V: TRBV7-2; CDR3: CASSVSRGLYEQYF; DNA: TGTGCCAGCAGCGTGTCGCGGGGACTCTACGAGCAGTACTTC
size: NA; D: NA; J: TRBJ2-3; V: TRBV7-2; CDR3: CASSSSGTTDTQYF; DNA: TGTGCCAGCAGCTCCAGTGGGACCACAGATACGCAGTATTTT
size: few; D: TRBD2; J: TRBJ2-7; V: TRBV28; CDR3: CASSPSSGGSYEQYF; DNA: TGTGCCAGCAGCCCCTCTAGCGGGGGCTCCTACGAGCAGTACTTC
size: NA; D: NA; J: TRBJ2-5; V: TRBV20-1; CDR3: CSARPGTSWKKTQYF; DNA: TGCAGTGCTAGACCCGGGACATCCTGGAAAAAGACCCAGTACTTC
size: NA; D: NA; J: TRBJ2-4; V: TRBV11-2; CDR3: CASSLDRRLTSKNIQYF; DNA: TGTGCCAGCAGCTTAGATAGAAGGCTTACTTCCAAAAACATTCAGTACTTC
size: many; D: TRBD1; J: TRBJ2-1; V: TRBV5-3; CDR3: CASSFRDSYNEQFF; DNA: TGTGCCAGCAGCTTCCGGGACAGTTACAATGAGCAGTTCTTC
size: NA; D: TRBD2; J: TRBJ2-7; V: TRBV5-6; CDR3: CASSGRGGRYEQYF; DNA: TGTGCCAGCAGCGGGCGGGGGGGCCGGTACGAGCAGTACTTC
size: many; D: TRBD1; J: TRBJ2-5; V: TRBV7-9; CDR3: CASSSWTGKFETQYF; DNA: TGTGCCAGCAGCTCCTGGACAGGGAAATTTGAGACCCAGTACTTC
size: many; D: TRBD1; J: TRBJ1-5; V: TRBV7-2; CDR3: CASSPRDRKNQPQHF; DNA: TGTGCCAGCAGCCCCCGGGACAGAAAAAATCAGCCCCAGCATTTT
size: NA; D: NA; J: TRBJ1-4; V: TRBV5-6; CDR3: CASRRGKGELFF; DNA: TGTGCCAGCAGACGGGGTAAGGGAGAACTGTTTTTT
size: many; D: TRBD2; J: TRBJ2-1; V: TRBV7-2; CDR3: CASSTSGGGATFEQFF; DNA: TGTGCCAGCAGCACCAGCGGCGGGGGGGCGACGTTTGAGCAGTTCTTC
size: few; D: NA; J: TRBJ1-3; V: TRBV5-6; CDR3: CASSLVGISGNTIYF; DNA: TGTGCCAGCAGCCTGGTAGGGATCTCTGGAAACACCATATATTTT
size: many; D: TRBD1; J: TRBJ1-6; V: TRBV5-4; CDR3: CASSLAQGANSPLHF; DNA: TGTGCCAGCAGCTTGGCACAGGGGGCGAATTCACCCCTCCACTTT
size: NA; D: NA; J: TRBJ1-5; V: TRBV12-3/TRBV12-4; CDR3: CASNGYINQPQHF; DNA: TGTGCCAGCAATGGTTACATCAATCAGCCCCAGCATTTT
size: many; D: NA; J: TRBJ1-1; V: TRBV7-2; CDR3: CASSLRANRANTEAFF; DNA: TGTGCCAGCAGCTTAAGAGCCAACAGGGCGAACACTGAAGCTTTCTTT
size: NA; D: NA; J: TRBJ1-2; V: TRBV14; CDR3: CASSQRGLYGYTF; DNA: TGTGCCAGCAGCCAACGAGGCCTTTATGGCTACACCTTC
size: NA; D: NA; J: TRBJ2-7; V: TRBV15; CDR3: CATSRVDGAPYEQYF; DNA: TGTGCCACCAGCAGGGTGGACGGGGCCCCATACGAGCAGTACTTC
size: many; D: NA; J: TRBJ2-7; V: TRBV19; CDR3: CATLSGSIREQYF; DNA: TGTGCCACCCTATCAGGCTCAATCCGCGAGCAGTACTTC
size: many; D: TRBD1; J: TRBJ1-2; V: TRBV7-9; CDR3: CASSVGTGAPNYGYTF; DNA: TGTGCCAGCAGCGTAGGGACAGGGGCCCCTAACTATGGCTACACCTTC
size: many; D: NA; J: TRBJ2-5; V: TRBV7-2; CDR3: CASSLAGQKETQYF; DNA: TGTGCCAGCAGCTTAGCGGGGCAGAAAGAGACCCAGTACTTC
size: few; D: NA; J: TRBJ2-7; V: TRBV7-2; CDR3: CASSGTGTYEQYF; DNA: TGTGCCAGCAGCGGGACTGGTACCTACGAGCAGTACTTC
size: NA; D: NA; J: TRBJ2-7; V: TRBV20-1; CDR3: CSARPSFYEQYF; DNA: TGCAGTGCTAGACCCTCTTTCTACGAGCAGTACTTC
size: few; D: TRBD1; J: TRBJ1-1; V: TRBV6-6; CDR3: CASTSSRTGGVNTEAFF; DNA: TGTGCCAGCACCTCGTCTAGGACAGGGGGGGTGAACACTGAAGCTTTCTTT
size: many; D: NA; J: TRBJ2-1; V: TRBV7-6; CDR3: CASSFVRNPSSYNEQFF; DNA: TGTGCCAGCAGCTTCGTTAGGAATCCGAGCTCCTACAATGAGCAGTTCTTC
size: many; D: NA; J: TRBJ2-7; V: TRBV7-8; CDR3: CASSPGGDREYEQYF; DNA: TGTGCCAGCAGCCCGGGGGGGGACAGGGAGTACGAGCAGTACTTC
size: NA; D: NA; J: TRBJ2-7; V: TRBV5-1; CDR3: CASSLDIANDEQYF; DNA: TGCGCCAGCAGCTTGGACATAGCGAACGACGAGCAGTACTTC
size: NA; D: NA; J: TRBJ1-2; V: TRBV19; CDR3: CASRSAVHLYGYTF; DNA: TGTGCCAGTAGATCGGCGGTACACCTCTATGGCTACACCTTC